This TCR beta chain was recorded in a study of T cell changes during pregnancy in multiple sclerosis. TCRdb's copy holds only in-frame clones and misses some; the assay was immunoSEQ multiplex PCR. The sample comprises roughly 87,000 clones, just over 90% of which are singletons, and roughly 1.4% rests with the top ten. The receptor was isolated from a female donor in good health, enrolled as a control in a pregnancy study. The sample consisted of peripheral blood, taken in the third trimester of pregnancy.

In nucleotides, the CDR3 is TGTGCCAGCAGTTTAGGGGCAGGGGGCGCTGAAAAACTGTTTTTT. This encodes CASSLGAGGAEKLFF. The V call is TRBV28, the J call TRBJ1-4; 8 bases fit TRBD1. From germline, CDR1 is MDHEN and CDR2 SYDVKM. Germline trimming cut 2 bases from V and 7 bases from J; bases unmatched to any gene: 6. The CDR3 runs to 15 residues.